This TCR beta chain was sequenced for a study of T-cell memory formation after mild COVID-19. Study conclusions and caveats: Clones that shrank (day 15 to 85) were balanced CD4/CD8, whereas later expanders leaned CD4+.

TCRdb reprocessed the 5' RACE reads via MiXCR and lists one record per CDR3 protein. The table has 300,000 to 350,000 distinct CDR3 sequences, over 11% seen once. This clonotype came up a few times. Its antigen is undetermined. The CDR3 loop spans 11 amino acids. Trimming cost V 7 bases and J 3 bases, with 5 bases left between them. Germline CDR1 reads MGHRA; CDR2 reads YSYEKL. The chain is built from TRBV4-1 and TRBJ2-3; no reliable D call. What was sequenced was PBMCs or a T cell subset sorted from them (not recorded which). This sequence originates from a man aged 18 to 30 who had mild COVID-19 (a few samples of this study predate the infection). Cell type and time point are not known. The CDR3 coding sequence is TGCGCCAGCATGGGGACAGATACGCAGTATTTT. Protein: CASMGTDTQYF.